This TCR beta chain is drawn from a study of cytomegalovirus exposure and HLA in healthy donors. The donors were part of the validation cohort of 120 subjects. That cohort was separate from the first cohort, which comprised 666 subjects. Assay used: immunoSEQ multiplex PCR; TCRdb lists only in-frame clones, some missing. The sample yields some 98,000 clones, roughly 90% seen once. V shed 6 bases, J shed 4 bases, and the junction held 3 bases outside the gene matches. Germline-derived CDR1 and CDR2 are LNHDA and SQIVND (reference sequence). CDR3 length: 13 amino acids. This chain links TRBV19 with TRBJ2-5; 9 nucleotides agree with TRBD2. The origin of this receptor is a man younger than 35 in good health and CMV-seropositive. Material for sequencing was PBMCs. CDR3 sequence reads: CASRVAGVETQYF. The DNA for the CDR3 is TGTGCCAGTAGAGTAGCGGGAGTAGAGACCCAGTACTTC.